The clone carrying this T cell receptor beta chain was detected a few times. Its specificity is not known. The V gene's germline CDR1 is SQVTM and CDR2 ANQGSEA. V gave up 2 bases and J gave up 5 bases, with 10 bases separating them. The CDR3 runs 13 residues. The data belong to a study of early T cells in non-severe SARS-CoV-2 infection. Findings and limits, study-wide: In VDJdb matching, anti-spike CD8 responses were favored while private and CD4 specificities went missing.

Researchers attached unique molecular identifiers to individual cDNA molecules. Each CDR3 protein is one row after TCRdb ran MiXCR on the 5' RACE reads. The table records roughly 99,000 distinct CDR3 sequences, about 12% of them present only once. The chain recombines TRBV29-1 with TRBJ1-5, with a weak D call TRBD1 (5 bases). This receptor was taken from an adult who was a healthcare worker with PCR-confirmed SARS-CoV-2 infection or an uninfected control (not recorded which). Specimen: whole blood, collected at baseline. This chain's CDR3 is CSVERGYDQPQHF. CDR3 coding DNA: TGCAGCGTTGAAAGGGGATACGATCAGCCCCAGCATTTT.